These 12 T cell receptor beta chains originate from one sample sequenced in a study of blood T cell repertoires in COVID-19. Sequencing was performed with immunoSEQ multiplex PCR; in TCRdb, only in-frame clones are kept and a portion is missing. The sample contains roughly 290,000 clones, around four fifths of which appear only once. Sequenced sample: peripheral blood. The source of these receptors is a woman aged 45-60 years with active or convalescent COVID-19.

The rearrangement joins TRBV10-3 to TRBJ1-5; D remains ambiguous. The CDR3 spans 13 residues. The germline V and J ends were trimmed by 3 bases and 4 bases, with 7 bases remaining between them. Germline assignment: CDR1 ENHRY and CDR2 SYGVKD. The CDR3 here is CAISDGRNQPQHF. CDR3 nucleotide sequence: TGTGCCATCAGTGACGGGAGGAATCAGCCCCAGCATTTT.

This clone was detected only a few times. The rearrangement links TRBV7-9 to TRBJ1-1; maybe TRBD1 (5 bases). Germline V CDR1 and CDR2: SEHNR, FQNEAQ (reference sequence). CDR3 length: 14 amino acids. Between the trimmed V and J ends, which lost 6 bases and 0 bases, there was a span of 11 bases. In DNA, the CDR3 is TGTGCCAGCAGAGACAGCCTCGTGAACACTGAAGCTTTCTTT. Protein product: CASRDSLVNTEAFF.

This clone was counted a few times. In DNA form, the CDR3 reads TGTGCCAGCAGTTACCAAGGGGGAGCTAACTATGGCTACACCTTC. This sequence encodes CASSYQGGANYGYTF. The gene calls are TRBV6-5 and TRBJ1-2; a possible D gene is TRBD1 (6 bases). The CDR3 sequence is 15 residues long. The germline CDR1 and CDR2 sequences are MNHEY and SVGAGI. V lost 2 bases, J lost 0 bases, and 10 bases lay in between.

This rearrangement joins TRBV5-1 to TRBJ2-7; D is unresolved. CDR1 is SGHRS and CDR2 is YFSETQ in the germline V gene. V lost 0 bases and J lost 2, with 6 bases in between. This CDR3 region has 13 residues. The CDR3 reads CASSLDRAYEQYF. As DNA, the CDR3 is TGCGCCAGCAGCTTGGATCGGGCCTACGAGCAGTACTTC.

The rearrangement uses TRBV19 and TRBJ1-2; D perhaps matches TRBD1 (6 bases). The CDR3 is 14 amino acids. Trimming took 3 bases from V and 5 from J, leaving 13 bases between them. Germline values: CDR1 LNHDA, CDR2 SQIVND (reference sequence). The DNA of the CDR3 is TGTGCCAGTAGTATGGGGGGGCTCCCTTATGGCTACACCTTC. It yields the protein CASSMGGLPYGYTF.

The chain recombines TRBV3-1 (or the pseudogene TRBV3-2) with TRBJ2-7; D is perhaps TRBD1 (5 bases). Germline values: CDR1 LGHDT, CDR2 YNNKEL (reference sequence). The CDR3 has 17 residues. With 0 bases removed from V and 0 bases from J, the gap between germline ends came to 15 bases. DNA for the CDR3: TGTGCCAGCAGCCAAGAGGGTGGGTTAGGGGCCTCCTACGAGCAGTACTTC. Translating it yields CASSQEGGLGASYEQYF.

This clone was counted once. The rearrangement uses TRBV2 and TRBJ2-1, with D perhaps matching TRBD2 (5 bases). This CDR3 comprises 15 residues. V lost 6 bases and J 6 bases, leaving 18 bases between the germline ends. The germline V gene has CDR1 SNHLY and CDR2 FYNNEI. CDR3: CASSAFLGDFNEQFF. DNA of the CDR3: TGTGCCAGCAGCGCCTTTCTGGGAGATTTCAATGAGCAGTTCTTC.

The CDR3 nucleotides are TGCGCCAGCACCCGAATAGGACAGGGGAACACTGAAGCTTTCTTT. It codes for CASTRIGQGNTEAFF. The rearrangement uses TRBV5-1 and TRBJ1-1, with 8 bases fitting TRBD1. Trimming at V came to 6 bases and at J to 1 base, leaving 8 bases not matched to a gene. Germline V lookup: CDR1 SGHRS, CDR2 YFSETQ. The CDR3 is made up of 15 amino acids.

The chain uses TRBV6-6 and TRBJ1-1; possible D gene TRBD1, 6 bases. V dropped 5 bases and J dropped 0 bases, with 19 bases sitting between them. Germline assignment: CDR1 MNHNY and CDR2 SVGAGI (reference sequence). The CDR3 is 17 amino acids. The CDR3 here is CASSPGHLAPLNTEAFF. The CDR3, as DNA: TGTGCCAGCAGTCCGGGACACCTCGCCCCGCTGAACACTGAAGCTTTCTTT.

The chain is built from TRBV5-1 and TRBJ2-2, with a possible D match to TRBD1 (6 bases). Germline CDR1 and CDR2: SGHRS and YFSETQ. The CDR3 extends over 15 amino acids. The ends were cut back, 7 bases at V and 0 bases at J, with 13 bases in the middle. CDR3 in amino acids: CASGGGEANTGELFF. In DNA, the CDR3 is TGCGCCAGCGGGGGCGGAGAAGCGAACACCGGGGAGCTGTTTTTT.

V is TRBV29-1 and J is TRBJ2-3, with 12 bases matching TRBD2. With 7 bases clipped from V and 5 bases from J, the junction kept 10 bases outside the gene matches. The CDR3 extends over 15 amino acids. Germline CDR1 and CDR2: SQVTM and ANQGSEA. CDR3 DNA: TGCAGCGCAACCAGGACTAGCGGGACAGGAGATACGCAGTATTTT. Its protein is CSATRTSGTGDTQYF.

J is TRBJ2-1 and V is TRBV24-1; 7 bases match TRBD2. V was clipped by 3 bases and J by 7 bases; unmatched bases: 8. CDR1 and CDR2 from the germline V gene are KGHDR and SFDVKD. This CDR3 spans 15 amino acids. The CDR3: CATSDGRGRKNEQFF. DNA of the CDR3: TGTGCCACCAGTGATGGGCGCGGGAGAAAGAATGAGCAGTTCTTC.